Listed below are T cell receptor beta chains from one sample, sequenced in a study of cytomegalovirus exposure and HLA in healthy donors. Clones were sequenced by immunoSEQ multiplex PCR, and TCRdb holds only the in-frame ones, with some missing. Among approximately 100,000 clones listed, approximately 70% were seen once. The source material was PBMCs. All receptors derive from a middle-aged man in good health and CMV-seropositive. CDR3s include the opening cysteine and the closing phenylalanine or tryptophan. The D gene is left open where the match is weak. Size is omitted from some rows. Given values are once, few, many or a class for expanded clones.

D	size	length	V	J	DNA	CDR3
-	once	14	TRBV30	TRBJ1-6	TGTGCCGCTGACAGGAGCTCCTATAATTCACCCCTCCACTTT	CAADRSSYNSPLHF
-	-	16	TRBV7-2	TRBJ1-1	TGTGCCAGCAGCCCTAGAGGGTGGCCTATGAACACTGAAGCTTTCTTT	CASSPRGWPMNTEAFF
-	-	14	TRBV5-1	TRBJ2-2	TGCGCCAGCACATCCTGGACAGTGACCGGGGAGCTGTTTTTT	CASTSWTVTGELFF
-	-	13	TRBV7-6	TRBJ2-1	TGTGCCAGCAGCTTAGCCCTATACAATGAGCAGTTCTTC	CASSLALYNEQFF
TRBD2	-	16	TRBV19	TRBJ2-1	TGTGCCAGTAGTGTGAAAAGCGGGAGGGGCCACAATGAGCAGTTCTTC	CASSVKSGRGHNEQFF
-	few	15	TRBV10-1	TRBJ2-1	TGCGCCAGCAGTGAGTCGGCCGACTCCTACAATGAGCAGTTCTTC	CASSESADSYNEQFF
-	-	17	TRBV19	TRBJ1-3	TGTGCCAGTAGTATCCCATCTTTCGTGAGCTCTGGAAACACCATATATTTT	CASSIPSFVSSGNTIYF
-	-	14	TRBV28	TRBJ1-5	TGTGCCAGCAGTTGGACAGTACGCAATCAGCCCCAGCATTTT	CASSWTVRNQPQHF
-	-	14	TRBV4-2	TRBJ1-2	TGTGCCAGCAGCCAAGGTACAGGCTCGTATGGCTACACCTTC	CASSQGTGSYGYTF
TRBD2	-	15	TRBV6-5	TRBJ2-3	TGTGCCAGCAGTCAAGGGACTAGCGGCACAGATACGCAGTATTTT	CASSQGTSGTDTQYF
-	-	13	TRBV7-9	TRBJ2-3	TGTGCCAGCAGCCCTGAGGACTCCTTTGCGCAGTATTTT	CASSPEDSFAQYF
-	-	13	TRBV29-1	TRBJ2-5	TGCAGCGTTGAAGTATCGGGGAGGGAGACCCAGTACTTC	CSVEVSGRETQYF
-	-	16	TRBV9	TRBJ1-2	TGTGCCAGCAGCGTAGGGCCATCCCCTCAACACTATGGCTACACCTTC	CASSVGPSPQHYGYTF
TRBD1	few	13	TRBV7-3	TRBJ1-1	TGTGCCAGCAGCGCTACAGGGGACACTGAAGCTTTCTTT	CASSATGDTEAFF
TRBD2	-	16	TRBV9	TRBJ2-1	TGTGCCAGCAGCGCTTTAAGCGGGGGGACATACAATGAGCAGTTCTTC	CASSALSGGTYNEQFF
TRBD1	once	13	TRBV5-1	TRBJ2-1	TGCGCCAGCAGCTTGGGACAGGGGGATGAGCAGTTCTTC	CASSLGQGDEQFF
-	-	13	TRBV30	TRBJ2-3	TGTGCCCATGAGTTCGGGAGTGCCGATACGCAGTATTTT	CAHEFGSADTQYF
TRBD1	-	14	TRBV9	TRBJ1-1	TGTGCCAGCAGCGCTACAGGGGGGGACACTGAAGCTTTCTTT	CASSATGGDTEAFF
-	-	15	TRBV2	TRBJ2-2	TGTGCCAGCAGCAACCGACGGGGGAACACCGGGGAGCTGTTTTTT	CASSNRRGNTGELFF
-	-	13	TRBV7-3	TRBJ2-7	TGTGCCAGCAGCTTAACAATAAGCCACGAGCAGTACTTC	CASSLTISHEQYF
-	-	14	TRBV30	TRBJ2-3	TGTGCCTGGAGGCCAAGGGGGTTCACAGATACGCAGTATTTT	CAWRPRGFTDTQYF
TRBD2	-	16	TRBV11-3	TRBJ2-1	TGTGCCAGCAGCAAGCGGACTAGCGGGAGTATGGATGAGCAGTTCTTC	CASSKRTSGSMDEQFF
-	-	17	TRBV4-1	TRBJ1-2	TGCGCCAGCAGCCAAGCCGAGGAAGGCAGCCGTAACTATGGCTACACCTTC	CASSQAEEGSRNYGYTF